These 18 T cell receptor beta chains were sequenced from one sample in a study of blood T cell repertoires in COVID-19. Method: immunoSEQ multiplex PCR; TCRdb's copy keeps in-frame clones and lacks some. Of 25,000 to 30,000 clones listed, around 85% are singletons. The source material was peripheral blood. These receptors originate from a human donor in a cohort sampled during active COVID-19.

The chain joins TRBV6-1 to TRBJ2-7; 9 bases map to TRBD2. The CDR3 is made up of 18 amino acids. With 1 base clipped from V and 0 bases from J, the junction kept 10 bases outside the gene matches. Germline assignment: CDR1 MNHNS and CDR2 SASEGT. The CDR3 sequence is CASSEENASGAFSYEQYF. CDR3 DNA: TGTGCCAGCAGTGAAGAGAATGCTAGCGGGGCCTTCTCCTACGAGCAGTACTTC.

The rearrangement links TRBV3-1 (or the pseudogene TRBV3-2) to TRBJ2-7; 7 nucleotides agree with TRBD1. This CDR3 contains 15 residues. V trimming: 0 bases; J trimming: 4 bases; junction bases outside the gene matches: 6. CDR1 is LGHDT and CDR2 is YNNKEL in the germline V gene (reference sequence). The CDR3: CASSQESQGIYEQYF. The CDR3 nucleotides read TGTGCCAGCAGCCAAGAATCACAGGGGATATACGAGCAGTACTTC.

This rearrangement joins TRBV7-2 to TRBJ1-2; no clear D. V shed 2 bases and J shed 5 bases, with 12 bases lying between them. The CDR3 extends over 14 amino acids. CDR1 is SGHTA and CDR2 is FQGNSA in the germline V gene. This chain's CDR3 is CASSLLARNYGYTF. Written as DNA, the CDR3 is TGTGCCAGCAGCTTATTGGCCAGGAATTATGGCTACACCTTC.

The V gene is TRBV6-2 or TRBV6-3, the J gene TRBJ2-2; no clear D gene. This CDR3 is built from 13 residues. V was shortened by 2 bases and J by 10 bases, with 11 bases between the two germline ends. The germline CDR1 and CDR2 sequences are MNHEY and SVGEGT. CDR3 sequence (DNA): TGTGCCAGCAGTTACAGCCCTAGGTCGGAGCTGTTTTTT. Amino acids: CASSYSPRSELFF.

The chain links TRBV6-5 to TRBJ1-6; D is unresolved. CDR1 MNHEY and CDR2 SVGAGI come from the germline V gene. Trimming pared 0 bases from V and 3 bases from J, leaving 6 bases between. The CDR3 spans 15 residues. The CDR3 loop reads CASSYSTDYNSPLHF. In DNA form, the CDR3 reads TGTGCCAGCAGTTACTCAACAGACTATAATTCACCCCTCCACTTT.

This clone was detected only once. CDR3: CASSLGQPNYGYTF. The DNA for the CDR3 is TGTGCCAGCAGCTTGGGACAGCCTAACTATGGCTACACCTTC. This chain joins TRBV5-6 and TRBJ1-2, with D perhaps TRBD1 (5 bases). Per germline, CDR1 SGHDT and CDR2 YYEEEE. Trimming removed 0 bases at V and 0 bases at J, with 6 bases between. There are 14 residues in the CDR3.

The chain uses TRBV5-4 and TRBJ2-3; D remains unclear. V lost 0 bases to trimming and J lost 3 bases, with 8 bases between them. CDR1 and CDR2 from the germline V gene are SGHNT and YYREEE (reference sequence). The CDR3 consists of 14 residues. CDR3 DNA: TGTGCCAGCAGCTTGGATACAGATACAGATACGCAGTATTTT. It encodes CASSLDTDTDTQYF.

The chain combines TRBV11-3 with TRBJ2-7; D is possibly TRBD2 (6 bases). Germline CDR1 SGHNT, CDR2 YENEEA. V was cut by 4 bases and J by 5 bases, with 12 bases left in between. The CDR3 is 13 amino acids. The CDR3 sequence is CASSSRRDDEQYF. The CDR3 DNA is TGTGCCAGCAGCTCTAGGAGGGATGACGAGCAGTACTTC. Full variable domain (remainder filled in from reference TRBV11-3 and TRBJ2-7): EAGVVQSPRYKIIEKKQPVAFWCNPISGHNTLYWYLQNLGQGPELLIRYENEEAVDDSQLPKDRFSAERLKGVDSTLKIQPAELGDSAVYLCASSSRRDDEQYFGPGTRLTVT.

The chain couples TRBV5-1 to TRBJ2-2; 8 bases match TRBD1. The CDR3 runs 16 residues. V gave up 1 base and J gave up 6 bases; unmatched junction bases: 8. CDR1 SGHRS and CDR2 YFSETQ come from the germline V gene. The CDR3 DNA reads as TGCGCCAGCAGCTTGATACGGACAGGGTATTCCGGGGAGCTGTTTTTT. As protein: CASSLIRTGYSGELFF.

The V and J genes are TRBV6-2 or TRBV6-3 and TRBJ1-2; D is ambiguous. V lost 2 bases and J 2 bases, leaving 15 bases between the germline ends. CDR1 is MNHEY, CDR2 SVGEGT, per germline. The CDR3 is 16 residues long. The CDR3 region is CASSYGPTVINYGYTF. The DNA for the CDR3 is TGTGCCAGCAGTTACGGGCCTACAGTGATCAACTATGGCTACACCTTC.

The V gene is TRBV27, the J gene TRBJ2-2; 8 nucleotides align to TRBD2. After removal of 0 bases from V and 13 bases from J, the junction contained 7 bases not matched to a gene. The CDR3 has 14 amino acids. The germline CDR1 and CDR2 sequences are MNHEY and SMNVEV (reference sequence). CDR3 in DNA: TGTGCCAGCAGTTTATCTCCGGGACTAGTTCGGCTGTTTTTT. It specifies CASSLSPGLVRLFF.

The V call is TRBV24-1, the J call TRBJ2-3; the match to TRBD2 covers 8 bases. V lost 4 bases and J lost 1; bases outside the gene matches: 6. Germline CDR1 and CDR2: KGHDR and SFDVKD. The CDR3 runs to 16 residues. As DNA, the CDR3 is TGTGCCACCAGTGACATAGCGGGGAGAGGCACAGATACGCAGTATTTT. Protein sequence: CATSDIAGRGTDTQYF.

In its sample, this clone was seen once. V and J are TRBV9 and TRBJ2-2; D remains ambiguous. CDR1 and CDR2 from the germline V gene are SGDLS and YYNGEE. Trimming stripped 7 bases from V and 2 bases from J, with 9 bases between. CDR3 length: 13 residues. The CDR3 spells CASQDPNTGELFF. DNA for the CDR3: TGTGCCAGCCAGGATCCAAACACCGGGGAGCTGTTTTTT. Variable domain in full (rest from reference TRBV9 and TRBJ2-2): DSGVTQTPKHLITATGQRVTLRCSPRSGDLSVYWYQQSLDQGLQFLIQYYNGEERAKGNILERFSAQQFPDLHSELNLSSLELGDSALYFCASQDPNTGELFFGEGSRLTVL.

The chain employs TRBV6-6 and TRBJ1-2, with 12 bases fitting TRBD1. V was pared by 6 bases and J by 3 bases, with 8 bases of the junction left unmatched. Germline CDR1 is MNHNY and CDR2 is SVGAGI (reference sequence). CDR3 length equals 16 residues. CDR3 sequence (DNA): TGTGCCAGCAGCCCGGGACAGGGGGCAGAGGACTATGGCTACACCTTC. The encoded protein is CASSPGQGAEDYGYTF.

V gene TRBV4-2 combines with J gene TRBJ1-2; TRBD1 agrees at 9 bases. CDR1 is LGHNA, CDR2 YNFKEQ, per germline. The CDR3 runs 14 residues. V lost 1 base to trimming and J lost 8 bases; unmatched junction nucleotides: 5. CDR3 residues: CASSQGRDRAGYTF. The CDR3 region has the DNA TGTGCCAGCAGCCAAGGGCGGGACAGGGCGGGCTACACCTTC.

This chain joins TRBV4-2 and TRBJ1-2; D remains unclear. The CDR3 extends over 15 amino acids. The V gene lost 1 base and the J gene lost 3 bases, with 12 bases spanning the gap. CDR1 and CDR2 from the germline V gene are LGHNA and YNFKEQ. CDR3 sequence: CASSQGGEGDYGYTF. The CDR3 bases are TGTGCCAGCAGCCAAGGAGGAGAGGGAGACTATGGCTACACCTTC.

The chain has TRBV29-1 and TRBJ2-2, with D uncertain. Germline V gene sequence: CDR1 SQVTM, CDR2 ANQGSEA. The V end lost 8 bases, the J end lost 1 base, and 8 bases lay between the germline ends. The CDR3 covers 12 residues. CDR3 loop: CSSLVNTGELFF. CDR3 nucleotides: TGCAGCTCCCTAGTGAACACCGGGGAGCTGTTTTTT.

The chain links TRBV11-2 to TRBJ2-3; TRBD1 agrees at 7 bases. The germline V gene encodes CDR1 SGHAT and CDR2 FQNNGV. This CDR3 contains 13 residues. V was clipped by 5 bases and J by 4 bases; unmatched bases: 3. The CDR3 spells CASSQTGPDTQYF. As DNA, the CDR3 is TGTGCCAGCAGCCAGACAGGGCCAGATACGCAGTATTTT.